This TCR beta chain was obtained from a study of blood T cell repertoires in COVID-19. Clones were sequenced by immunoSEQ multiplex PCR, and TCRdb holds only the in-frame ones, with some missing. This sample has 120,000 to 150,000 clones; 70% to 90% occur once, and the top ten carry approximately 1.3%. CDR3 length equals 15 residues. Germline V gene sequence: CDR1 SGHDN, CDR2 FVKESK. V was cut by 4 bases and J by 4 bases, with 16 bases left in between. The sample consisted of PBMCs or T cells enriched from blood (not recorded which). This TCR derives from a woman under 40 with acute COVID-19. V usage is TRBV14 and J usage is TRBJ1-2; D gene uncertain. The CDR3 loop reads CASSPKTGGPYGYTF. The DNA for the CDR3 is TGTGCCAGCAGCCCAAAGACGGGAGGCCCCTATGGCTACACCTTC.